The clone carrying this T cell receptor (beta chain) was observed once. Authors' analysis steps: Reference gene primer amplification yielded estimated nucleated cell counts. Profiling relied on immunoSEQ multiplex PCR, and the TCRdb table lists in-frame clones only, not all of them. The DNA gave D and trimming, while V, J and clone size come from that table. The table includes about 240,000 clones, 83% detected once. The data derive from a study of blood T cell repertoires in COVID-19. Germline loops: CDR1 LGHNA, CDR2 YSLEER. V gave up 0 bases and J gave up 10 bases, with 18 bases separating them. The CDR3 is 15 residues long.

Sequencing was done on a sample of PBMCs or T cells enriched from blood (not recorded which). V usage is TRBV4-3 and J usage is TRBJ1-2; a weak D match, TRBD1 (5 bases). The origin of this receptor is a woman in her thirties or forties who had been exposed to COVID-19. The CDR3 nucleotides read TGCGCCAGCAGCCAAGACAGGGCGAGGGAGGGGTCCTACACCTTC. Its protein is CASSQDRAREGSYTF.